This T cell receptor beta chain stems from a study of human T cells and chemical hapten exposure. Overall study context: 2% DPC applied to a roughly 2 cm by roughly 2 cm arm area sensitized donors. Reading of the patch tests, which applied 0.01% DPC to the upper back, occurred at 6 days.

Stated time point: pre-sensitization, week 0. Documented treatment: therapeutic diphenylcyclopropenone sensitization with weekly scalp DPC. CDR1 DFQATT and CDR2 SNEGSKA come from the germline V gene (reference sequence). The V and J ends lost 6 bases and 7 bases respectively, with 22 bases between them. The CDR3 length is 14 residues. For the library, individual cDNA molecules each received unique molecular identifiers. As processed by the authors: The median was approximately 89,000 TCRs per sample, ranging roughly 20,000 to 750,000. TCRdb re-called the RACE reads with MiXCR, one entry per CDR3 protein. Here the V and J calls rest on TCRdb's processing, not on the authors' analysis. The sample has fewer than 300,000 distinct CDR3 sequences; about 8.1% are singletons. This clonotype was seen only a few times.

The V call is TRBV20-1, the J call TRBJ2-7; possibly TRBD1 for D (6 bases). This material consisted of whole blood, taken in connection with sensitization to the hapten diphenylcyclopropenone (DPC). This receptor was identified in a middle-aged woman with alopecia areata. Some clones in this sample may be carry-over from other donors' samples. The CDR3 DNA reads as TGCAGTGCCACCTCGGGACAACATCTTCCAGAGCAGTACTTC. Translated: CSATSGQHLPEQYF.